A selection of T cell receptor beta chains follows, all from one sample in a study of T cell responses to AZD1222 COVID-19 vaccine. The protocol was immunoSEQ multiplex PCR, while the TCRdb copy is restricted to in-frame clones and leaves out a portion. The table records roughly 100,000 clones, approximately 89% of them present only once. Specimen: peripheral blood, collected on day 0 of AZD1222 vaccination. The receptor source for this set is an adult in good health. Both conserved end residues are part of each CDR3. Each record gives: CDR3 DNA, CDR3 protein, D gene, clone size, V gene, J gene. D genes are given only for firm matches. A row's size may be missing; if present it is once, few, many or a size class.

CDR3nt: TGTGCCAGCAGTGAACCGACAGTGATTAATGAAAAACTGTTTTTT
CDR3aa: CASSEPTVINEKLFF
d_gene: -
abundance: -
v_gene: TRBV6-1
j_gene: TRBJ1-4

CDR3nt: TGTGCCAGCAGTACAATTGTGGGTAGCCCAGGAAACACCGGGGAGCTGTTTTTT
CDR3aa: CASSTIVGSPGNTGELFF
d_gene: -
abundance: -
v_gene: TRBV25-1
j_gene: TRBJ2-2

CDR3nt: TGTGCCAGCAGCATAATAGAAGATACGCAGTATTTT
CDR3aa: CASSIIEDTQYF
d_gene: -
abundance: -
v_gene: TRBV12-3/TRBV12-4
j_gene: TRBJ2-3

CDR3nt: TGCGCCAGCAGCTCCGTACAGGGGGCATTCTACGAGCAGTACTTC
CDR3aa: CASSSVQGAFYEQYF
d_gene: TRBD1
abundance: -
v_gene: TRBV5-1
j_gene: TRBJ2-7

CDR3nt: TGTGTCACCAGGGCCGTCTCCTACGAGCAGTACTTC
CDR3aa: CVTRAVSYEQYF
d_gene: -
abundance: -
v_gene: TRBV6-5
j_gene: TRBJ2-7

CDR3nt: TGTGCCAGCAGTGATTTGGGGACAGGGAATATCTTT
CDR3aa: CASSDLGTGNIF
d_gene: TRBD1
abundance: -
v_gene: TRBV2
j_gene: TRBJ1-1

CDR3nt: TGTGCCAGCAGCTTAGGTGACAGGGACACTGAAGCTTTCTTT
CDR3aa: CASSLGDRDTEAFF
d_gene: TRBD1
abundance: -
v_gene: TRBV11-2
j_gene: TRBJ1-1

CDR3nt: TGTGCCAGCAGCTTCACGCGGCAGATCAGCTATGGCTACACCTTC
CDR3aa: CASSFTRQISYGYTF
d_gene: -
abundance: once
v_gene: TRBV13
j_gene: TRBJ1-2

CDR3nt: TGTGCCAGCAGATTCAGGGGGACTCGAGATGAGCAGTTCTTC
CDR3aa: CASRFRGTRDEQFF
d_gene: -
abundance: -
v_gene: TRBV21-1
j_gene: TRBJ2-1

CDR3nt: TGTGCCAGCAGCCACAGGTGGAGCAGGGACAATGAGCAGTTCTTC
CDR3aa: CASSHRWSRDNEQFF
d_gene: -
abundance: -
v_gene: TRBV7-9
j_gene: TRBJ2-1

CDR3nt: TGTGCCAGTAGTATATCCCAAAACACCGGGGAGCTGTTTTTT
CDR3aa: CASSISQNTGELFF
d_gene: -
abundance: -
v_gene: TRBV19
j_gene: TRBJ2-2